The 11 T cell receptor beta chains given below trace back to one sample, sequenced in a study of identical twins. TCRdb re-analysed the 5' RACE reads in MiXCR, keeping a single row per CDR3 protein. The table lists some 790,000 distinct CDR3 sequences, 18% of them singletons. This sample also appeared in a second study, on T cells expressing NK-cell markers.

Sequences were obtained from PBMCs. These receptors originate from a woman between 18 and 29 years old in good health.

The chain is built from TRBV20-1 and TRBJ2-5; TRBD2 matches 8 bases. The CDR3 is made up of 14 amino acids. Trimming at V came to 5 bases and at J to 4 bases, leaving 9 bases not matched to a gene. Germline V CDR1 and CDR2: DFQATT, SNEGSKA (reference sequence). This CDR3 is CSAPRTSSAETQYF. In DNA form, the CDR3 reads TGCAGTGCTCCCCGGACTAGCTCTGCAGAGACCCAGTACTTC.

This chain uses TRBV6-2 or TRBV6-3 with TRBJ2-1, with TRBD1 identical over 12 bases. This CDR3 is built from 18 residues. V gave up 5 bases and J gave up 6 bases; unmatched junction bases: 14. Germline CDR1 reads MNHEY; CDR2 reads SVGEGT. The CDR3 region is CASSHSGSGTGGINEQFF. The CDR3 nucleotides read TGTGCCAGCAGTCATAGCGGGTCCGGGACAGGGGGCATCAATGAGCAGTTCTTC.

This chain joins TRBV27 and TRBJ2-1; D possibly corresponds to TRBD2 (5 bases). Trimming cost V 7 bases and J 5 bases, with 18 bases left between them. The CDR3 is 15 amino acids. The germline CDR1 and CDR2 sequences are MNHEY and SMNVEV (reference sequence). The CDR3 nucleotides read TGTGCCAGCACCCGAGCGGTGTGGCAGAACAATGAGCAGTTCTTC. Protein sequence: CASTRAVWQNNEQFF.

This clonotype was counted only a few times. The CDR3 coding sequence is TGTGCCACCAGCAGCGGACAGGGCTATGGCTACACCTTC. It translates to CATSSGQGYGYTF. The chain carries TRBV15 and TRBJ1-2, with TRBD1 matching 8 bases. V gave up 3 bases and J gave up 4 bases; unmatched junction bases: 1. The CDR3 is 13 amino acids. The germline CDR1 and CDR2 sequences are LNHNV and YYDKDF (reference sequence).

This clonotype was seen a handful of times. The chain employs TRBV28 and TRBJ2-7; a possible D gene is TRBD2 (6 bases). Between the trimmed V and J ends, which lost 5 bases and 3 bases, there was a span of 20 bases. This CDR3 contains 16 residues. The germline V gene encodes CDR1 MDHEN and CDR2 SYDVKM. The CDR3 region is CASSLPVGVGGYEQYF. DNA for the CDR3: TGTGCCAGCAGTCTCCCCGTGGGTGTGGGGGGCTACGAGCAGTACTTC.

This chain joins TRBV20-1 and TRBJ2-1, with 14 nucleotides matching TRBD2. The junction had 4 bases not matched to a gene; V was cut back by 3 bases and J by 12 bases. The CDR3 is made up of 13 amino acids. Germline assignment: CDR1 DFQATT and CDR2 SNEGSKA (reference sequence). The CDR3 DNA sequence: TGCAGTGCTAGGGGGACTAGCGGGAGCCCGCAGTTCTTC. This sequence encodes CSARGTSGSPQFF.

This chain uses TRBV6-1 with TRBJ2-1; 7 positions match TRBD2. The germline CDR1 and CDR2 sequences are MNHNS and SASEGT. The CDR3 runs to 15 residues. With 6 bases clipped from V and 3 bases from J, the junction kept 8 bases outside the gene matches. The CDR3 sequence: CASSEWGLNYNEQFF. The CDR3, as DNA: TGTGCCAGCAGCGAGTGGGGACTAAACTACAATGAGCAGTTCTTC.

This clonotype was seen only a few times. The chain joins TRBV7-2 to TRBJ2-7; 8 bases fit TRBD2. The V gene end was trimmed by 3 bases and the J gene end by 3 bases; junction bases not matched to a gene: 7. The CDR3 consists of 15 residues. CDR1 is SGHTA and CDR2 is FQGNSA in the germline V gene. This CDR3 is CASSFYSGEVYEQYF. The CDR3 nucleotides read TGTGCCAGCAGCTTTTATAGCGGGGAAGTCTACGAGCAGTACTTC.

This clonotype was picked up a small number of times. At one end the junction does not follow the germline gene, possibly because of a read error. This sequence joins TRBV6-5 and TRBJ2-6; a possible D gene is TRBD1 (5 bases). Germline V CDR1 and CDR2: MNHEY, SVGAGI. CDR3 length equals 16 residues. The chain's CDR3 is CASTYRISSGANVLTF. CDR3 nucleotide sequence: TGTGCCAGCACTTACAGGATTTCATCTGGGGCCAACGTCCTGACTTTC.

For the CDR3, the DNA is TGTGCCAGCAGCGCACCTGGGGGCACAGATACGCAGTATTTT. Amino acids: CASSAPGGTDTQYF. The chain joins TRBV9 to TRBJ2-3; the D is unclear. Trimming removed 3 bases from V and 1 base from J, with 9 bases in between. The germline V gene has CDR1 SGDLS and CDR2 YYNGEE. This CDR3 has 14 residues.

The rearrangement uses TRBV5-1 and TRBJ2-2; D is possibly TRBD2 (5 bases). Germline V gene lookup returns CDR1 SGHRS and CDR2 YFSETQ. V was cut by 6 bases and J by 2 bases, with 11 bases left in between. CDR3 size: 14 residues. The CDR3 sequence is CASIGAVNTGELFF. CDR3 sequence (DNA): TGCGCCAGCATAGGAGCGGTTAACACCGGGGAGCTGTTTTTT.